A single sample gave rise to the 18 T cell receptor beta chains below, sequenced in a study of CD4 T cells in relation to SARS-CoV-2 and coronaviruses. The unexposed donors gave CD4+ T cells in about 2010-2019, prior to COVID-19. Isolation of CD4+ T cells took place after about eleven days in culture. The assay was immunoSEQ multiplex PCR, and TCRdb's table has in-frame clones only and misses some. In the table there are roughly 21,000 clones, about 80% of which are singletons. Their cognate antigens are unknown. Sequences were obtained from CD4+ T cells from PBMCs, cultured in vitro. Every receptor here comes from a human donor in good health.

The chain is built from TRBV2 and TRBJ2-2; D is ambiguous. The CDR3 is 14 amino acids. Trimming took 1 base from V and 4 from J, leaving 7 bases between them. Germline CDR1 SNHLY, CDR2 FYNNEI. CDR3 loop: CASSEVRSTGELFF. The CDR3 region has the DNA TGTGCCAGCAGTGAAGTAAGGAGCACCGGGGAGCTGTTTTTT.

CDR3 sequence: CASSIRLFGGEQFF. DNA of the CDR3: TGTGCCAGTAGTATAAGGCTATTCGGGGGTGAGCAGTTCTTC. The chain is built from TRBV19 and TRBJ2-1, with TRBD2 as a possible D gene (6 bases). Trimming left V 2 bases short and J 9 bases short, with 14 bases between. The CDR3 has 14 residues. The germline CDR1 and CDR2 sequences are LNHDA and SQIVND (reference sequence).

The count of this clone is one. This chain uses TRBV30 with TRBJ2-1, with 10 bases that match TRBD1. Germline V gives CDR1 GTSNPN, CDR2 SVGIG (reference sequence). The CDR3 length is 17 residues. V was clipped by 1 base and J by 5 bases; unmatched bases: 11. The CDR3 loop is CAWSGLGTGEFDNEQFF. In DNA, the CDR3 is TGTGCCTGGAGTGGGCTGGGGACAGGGGAATTTGACAATGAGCAGTTCTTC.

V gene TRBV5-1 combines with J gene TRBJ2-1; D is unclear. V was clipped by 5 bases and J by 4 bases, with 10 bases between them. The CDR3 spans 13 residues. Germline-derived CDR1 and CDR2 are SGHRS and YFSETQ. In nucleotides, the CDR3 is TGCGCCAGCAGAGGAACGGAATACAATGAGCAGTTCTTC. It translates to CASRGTEYNEQFF.

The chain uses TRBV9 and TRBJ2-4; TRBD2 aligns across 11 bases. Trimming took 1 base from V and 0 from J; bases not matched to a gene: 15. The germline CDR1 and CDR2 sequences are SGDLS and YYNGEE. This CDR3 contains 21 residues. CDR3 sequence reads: CASSVFGGELAGELAKNIQYF. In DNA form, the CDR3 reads TGTGCCAGCAGCGTATTCGGAGGAGAACTAGCGGGAGAGCTAGCCAAAAACATTCAGTACTTC.

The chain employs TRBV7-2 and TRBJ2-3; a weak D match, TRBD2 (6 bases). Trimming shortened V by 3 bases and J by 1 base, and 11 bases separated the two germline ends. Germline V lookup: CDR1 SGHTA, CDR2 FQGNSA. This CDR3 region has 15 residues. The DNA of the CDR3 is TGTGCCAGCAGCTTGGGCGGGGAACGCACAGATACGCAGTATTTT. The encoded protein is CASSLGGERTDTQYF. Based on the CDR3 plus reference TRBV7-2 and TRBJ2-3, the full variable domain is GAGVSQSPSNKVTEKGKDVELRCDPISGHTALYWYRQSLGQGLEFLIYFQGNSAPDKSGLPSDRFSAERTGGSVSTLTIQRTQQEDSAVYLCASSLGGERTDTQYFGPGTRLTVL.

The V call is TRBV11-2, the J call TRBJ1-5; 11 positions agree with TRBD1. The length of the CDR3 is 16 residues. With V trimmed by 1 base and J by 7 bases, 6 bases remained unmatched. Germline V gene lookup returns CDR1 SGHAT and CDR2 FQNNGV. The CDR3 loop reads CASSLAGQGAGQPQHF. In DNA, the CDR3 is TGTGCCAGCAGCTTAGCCGGACAGGGGGCAGGACAGCCCCAGCATTTT.

CDR3 bases: TGTGCCAGCAGCCAGGGAGGGGATAACTATGGCTACACCTTC. Amino acids: CASSQGGDNYGYTF. The V call is TRBV3-1 (or the pseudogene TRBV3-2), the J call TRBJ1-2, with D perhaps TRBD1 (5 bases). Trimming cost V 3 bases and J 1 base, with 9 bases left between them. Germline CDR1 reads LGHDT; CDR2 reads YNNKEL (reference sequence). This CDR3 is 14 amino acids long.

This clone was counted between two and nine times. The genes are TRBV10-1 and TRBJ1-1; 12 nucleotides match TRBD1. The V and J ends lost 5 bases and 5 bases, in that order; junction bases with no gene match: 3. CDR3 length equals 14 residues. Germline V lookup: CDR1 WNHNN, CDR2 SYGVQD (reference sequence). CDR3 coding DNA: TGCGCCAGCAGTCCGGGACAGGGGGCGACTGAAGCTTTCTTT. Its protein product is CASSPGQGATEAFF.

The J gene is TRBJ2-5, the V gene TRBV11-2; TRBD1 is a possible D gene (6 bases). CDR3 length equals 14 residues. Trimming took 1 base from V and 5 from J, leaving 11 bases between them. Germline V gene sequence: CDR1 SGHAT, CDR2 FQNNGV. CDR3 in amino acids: CASSLGQGSETQYF. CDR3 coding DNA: TGTGCCAGCAGCTTAGGTCAGGGGTCGGAGACCCAGTACTTC.

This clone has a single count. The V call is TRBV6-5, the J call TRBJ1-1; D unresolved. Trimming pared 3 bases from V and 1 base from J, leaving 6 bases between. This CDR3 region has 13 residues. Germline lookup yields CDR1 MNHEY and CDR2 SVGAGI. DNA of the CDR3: TGTGCCAGCAGTTATAGCTCGAACACTGAAGCTTTCTTT. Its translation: CASSYSSNTEAFF.

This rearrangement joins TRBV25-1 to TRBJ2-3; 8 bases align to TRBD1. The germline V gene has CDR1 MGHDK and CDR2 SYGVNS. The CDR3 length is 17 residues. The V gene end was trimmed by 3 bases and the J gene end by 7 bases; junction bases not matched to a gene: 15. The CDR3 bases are TGTGCCAGCAGTGACCCGGGACAGGCCGGTGCCGGTAATACGCAGTATTTT. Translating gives CASSDPGQAGAGNTQYF. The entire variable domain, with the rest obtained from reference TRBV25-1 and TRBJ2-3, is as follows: EADIYQTPRYLVIGTGKKITLECSQTMGHDKMYWYQQDPGMELHLIHYSYGVNSTEKGDLSSESTVSRIRTEHFPLTLESARPSHTSQYLCASSDPGQAGAGNTQYFGPGTRLTVL.

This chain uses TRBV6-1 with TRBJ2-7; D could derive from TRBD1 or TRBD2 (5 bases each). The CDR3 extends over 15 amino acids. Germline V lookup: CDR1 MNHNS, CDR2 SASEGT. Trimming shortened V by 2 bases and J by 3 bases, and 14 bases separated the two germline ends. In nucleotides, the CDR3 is TGTGCCAGCAGTGAATTTCCGCGAGGGGACTACGAGCAGTACTTC. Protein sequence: CASSEFPRGDYEQYF.

CDR3 loop: CASSPPSFDAGTRTEAFF. DNA of the CDR3: TGCGCCAGCAGCCCGCCCTCTTTTGATGCGGGGACGAGAACTGAAGCTTTCTTT. The V call is TRBV4-1, the J call TRBJ1-1, with D perhaps matching TRBD1 (5 bases). The CDR3 loop spans 18 amino acids. V was cut by 4 bases and J by 5 bases, with 26 bases left in between. From germline, CDR1 is MGHRA and CDR2 YSYEKL.

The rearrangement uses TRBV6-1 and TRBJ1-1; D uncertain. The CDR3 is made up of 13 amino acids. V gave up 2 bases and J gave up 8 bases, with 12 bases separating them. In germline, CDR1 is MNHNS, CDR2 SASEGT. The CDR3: CASSEIRAAEAFF. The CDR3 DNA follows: TGTGCCAGCAGTGAAATTCGGGCAGCCGAAGCTTTCTTT.

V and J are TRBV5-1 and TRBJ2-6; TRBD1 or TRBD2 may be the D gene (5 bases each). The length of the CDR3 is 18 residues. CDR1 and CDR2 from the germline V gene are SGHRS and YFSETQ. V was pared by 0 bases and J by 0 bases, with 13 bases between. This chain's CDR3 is CASSLGPGRGSGANVLTF. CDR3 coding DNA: TGCGCCAGCAGCTTGGGACCGGGACGGGGCTCTGGGGCCAACGTCCTGACTTTC.

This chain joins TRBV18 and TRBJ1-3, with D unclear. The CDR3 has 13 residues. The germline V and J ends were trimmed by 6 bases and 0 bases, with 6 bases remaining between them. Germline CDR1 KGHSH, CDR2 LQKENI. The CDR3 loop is CASSLVSGNTIYF. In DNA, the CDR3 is TGTGCCAGCTCCCTTGTCTCTGGAAACACCATATATTTT.

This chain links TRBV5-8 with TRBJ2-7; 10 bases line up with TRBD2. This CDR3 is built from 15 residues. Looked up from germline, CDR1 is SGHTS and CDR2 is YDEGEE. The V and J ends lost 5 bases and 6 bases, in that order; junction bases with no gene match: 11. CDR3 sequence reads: CASSSLSGRRGEQYF. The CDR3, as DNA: TGTGCCAGCAGTTCCCTTAGCGGGAGGAGGGGCGAGCAGTACTTC.